This note documents a single T cell receptor (beta chain) sequence. Its antigen is unidentified. The data are from a study of T cells in tuberculosis. Whole-study context: CD1B tetramers identified T cells specific for mycobacterial lipid GMM. In South Africa, adults with active tuberculosis were compared with IGRA-negative and latently infected IGRA-positive adolescents. Broader study findings: Shorter CDR3-alpha in active tuberculosis partly drove smaller distances. GMM-specific TCRs were nearer to active tuberculosis alpha repertoires, suggesting expansion.

Sequencing was performed with immunoSEQ multiplex PCR; in TCRdb, only in-frame clones are kept and a portion is missing. The repertoire consists of roughly 30,000 clones, with approximately 90% occurring once and the leading ten covering about 2.2%. The CDR3 is 18 amino acids. In germline, CDR1 is SGHNT, CDR2 YENEEA. J gave up 10 bases and V 5 bases, and 15 bases lay outside the gene matches. The chain uses TRBV11-3 and TRBJ2-1, with 15 nucleotides matching TRBD2. Sequences were obtained from PBMCs. This TCR came from a donor aged 10-29 years with latent tuberculosis or without tuberculosis infection. In DNA, the CDR3 is TGTGCCAGCAGCCCACGGACTAGCGGGGGGGCCCAGATGGGCGAGCAGTTCTTC. This codes for CASSPRTSGGAQMGEQFF. The full variable domain, with the rest looked up from reference TRBV11-3 and TRBJ2-1, is EAGVVQSPRYKIIEKKQPVAFWCNPISGHNTLYWYLQNLGQGPELLIRYENEEAVDDSQLPKDRFSAERLKGVDSTLKIQPAELGDSAVYLCASSPRTSGGAQMGEQFFGPGTRLTVL.